These 19 T cell receptor beta chains originate from one sample sequenced in a study of CD8+ T cells in alopecia areata. Noted treatment: oral pan-JAK inhibitor, 5-10 mg twice daily. RNA extraction was followed by reverse transcription into cDNA, which acted as the sequencing template. Method: immunoSEQ multiplex PCR; TCRdb's copy keeps in-frame clones and lacks some. Of 100,000 to 150,000 clones in the sample, 61% were seen once. The sequenced sample was CD4+ T cells sorted from blood, obtained at week 4, from a patient treated with tofacitinib. The receptors come from a human donor with alopecia areata.

The V and J genes are TRBV6-5 and TRBJ1-4, with a weak D call TRBD1 (5 bases). The CDR3 has 15 amino acids. Trimming took 0 bases from V and 6 from J, leaving 11 bases between them. Germline V lookup: CDR1 MNHEY, CDR2 SVGAGI. The CDR3 sequence is CASSYSGQGDEKLFF. Written as DNA, the CDR3 is TGTGCCAGCAGTTACTCGGGGCAGGGAGATGAAAAACTGTTTTTT.

This clone was observed a few times. This sequence joins TRBV29-1 and TRBJ1-1; perhaps TRBD1 as D (5 bases). The CDR3 consists of 14 residues. The V gene's germline CDR1 is SQVTM and CDR2 ANQGSEA. Trimming shortened V by 7 bases and J by 2 bases, and 17 bases separated the two germline ends. The CDR3 DNA follows: TGCAGCGCGCTATATCACCGGGGCAACACTGAAGCTTTCTTT. Its protein is CSALYHRGNTEAFF.

This clone has a count of ten or more. The V call is TRBV7-2, the J call TRBJ2-3; D is unclear. The ends were cut back, 3 bases at V and 0 bases at J, with 10 bases in the middle. CDR3 length: 15 amino acids. Germline V gives CDR1 SGHTA, CDR2 FQGNSA. This CDR3 reads CASSFVGGSTDTQYF. DNA for the CDR3: TGTGCCAGCAGCTTCGTCGGCGGTAGCACAGATACGCAGTATTTT.

This clone appeared a few times. The chain joins TRBV28 to TRBJ2-5; D uncertain. Trimming took off 6 bases at V and 0 bases at J, with 2 bases between the two ends. The CDR3 is made up of 11 amino acids. Germline CDR1 is MDHEN and CDR2 is SYDVKM. CDR3 sequence reads: CASSHQETQYF. The DNA of the CDR3 is TGTGCCAGCAGCCACCAAGAGACCCAGTACTTC.

This clone was observed a few times. The chain carries TRBV4-1 and TRBJ2-5; weak D call: TRBD1 (6 bases). In germline, CDR1 is MGHRA, CDR2 YSYEKL. The CDR3 length is 15 residues. V was shortened by 1 base and J by 2 bases, with 11 bases between the two germline ends. The CDR3 here is CASSQVGTNQETQYF. The DNA for the CDR3 is TGCGCCAGCAGCCAAGTGGGGACAAATCAAGAGACCCAGTACTTC.

This chain joins TRBV5-6 and TRBJ2-7; the D gene is possibly TRBD1 (6 bases). V dropped 2 bases and J dropped 7 bases, with 7 bases sitting between them. Germline values: CDR1 SGHDT, CDR2 YYEEEE. This CDR3 is built from 11 residues. The CDR3 DNA reads TGTGCCAGCAGCTTAGGACAGGAGCAGTACTTC. The encoded protein is CASSLGQEQYF.

This chain uses TRBV2 with TRBJ1-5; 7 bases map to TRBD1. Per the germline V gene, CDR1 is SNHLY and CDR2 is FYNNEI. The CDR3 spans 13 residues. Unmatched junction bases numbered 2, after V lost 3 bases and J lost 6 bases. The CDR3 nucleotides are TGTGCCAGCAGTGACAGGGGGTTTCAGCCCCAGCATTTT. Amino acids: CASSDRGFQPQHF.

V is TRBV30 and J is TRBJ1-5; D is ambiguous. Looked up from germline, CDR1 is GTSNPN and CDR2 is SVGIG (reference sequence). CDR3 length equals 14 residues. V lost 7 bases, J lost 2 bases, and 15 bases lay in between. Here the CDR3 reads CASQRGGGNQPQHF. As DNA, the CDR3 is TGTGCCTCCCAGAGAGGTGGCGGCAATCAGCCCCAGCATTTT.

This rearrangement joins TRBV7-3 to TRBJ2-1, with 7 bases matching TRBD1. The CDR3 is 13 residues long. Germline trimming cut 6 bases from V and 9 bases from J; bases unmatched to any gene: 8. Per the germline V gene, CDR1 is SGHTA and CDR2 is FQGTGA. CDR3 amino acids: CASSQGAGGEQFF. The CDR3 region has the DNA TGTGCCAGCAGTCAAGGAGCAGGGGGTGAGCAGTTCTTC.

This rearrangement joins TRBV7-3 to TRBJ2-1, with D perhaps being TRBD1 or TRBD2 (5 bases each). V lost 3 bases and J lost 5, with 11 bases in between. This CDR3 comprises 14 residues. Germline values: CDR1 SGHTA, CDR2 FQGTGA. In DNA form, the CDR3 reads TGTGCCAGCAGCTTCCAAGGGACCAACAATGAGCAGTTCTTC. Protein product: CASSFQGTNNEQFF.

The genes are TRBV5-8 and TRBJ2-1; 8 positions agree with TRBD1. The J segment lost 8 bases and the V segment lost 4 bases, leaving 8 bases of the junction unmatched. Germline V gene data show CDR1 as SGHTS and CDR2 as YDEGEE. The CDR3 covers 14 residues. The CDR3 bases are TGTGCCAGCAGCCCGGACAGGGCACTCGATGAGCAGTTCTTC. Residues: CASSPDRALDEQFF.

The chain recombines TRBV5-1 with TRBJ2-5, with D tentatively TRBD1 or TRBD2 (5 bases each). Germline CDR1 reads SGHRS; CDR2 reads YFSETQ. V gave up 5 bases and J gave up 2 bases, with 10 bases separating them. The length of the CDR3 is 13 residues. In DNA, the CDR3 is TGCGCCAGCAGAAGAGAGGGGCAAGAGACCCAGTACTTC. Protein: CASRREGQETQYF.

The chain joins TRBV28 to TRBJ2-7; D is uncertain. The V end lost 3 bases, the J end lost 5 bases, and 14 bases lay between the germline ends. CDR1 MDHEN and CDR2 SYDVKM come from the germline V gene. This CDR3 is 14 amino acids long. DNA for the CDR3: TGTGCCAGCAGTTTGTCAAGGGTAGTCGACGAGCAGTACTTC. It encodes CASSLSRVVDEQYF.

The chain combines TRBV7-7 with TRBJ2-5; D might be TRBD1 (6 bases). V lost 5 bases and J 0 bases, leaving 10 bases between the germline ends. The CDR3 loop spans 14 amino acids. Germline V lookup: CDR1 SSHAT, CDR2 FNYEAQ (reference sequence). The DNA of the CDR3 is TGTGCCAGCAGCCTCGGACAGAACCAAGAGACCCAGTACTTC. Its translation: CASSLGQNQETQYF.

The gene calls are TRBV6-6 and TRBJ1-5; no definite D call. Germline values: CDR1 MNHNY, CDR2 SVGAGI (reference sequence). V dropped 0 bases and J dropped 9 bases, with 12 bases sitting between them. The CDR3 extends over 14 amino acids. The CDR3 coding sequence is TGTGCCAGCAGTTACTCAACTGATGAGACGCCCCAGCATTTT. The encoded protein is CASSYSTDETPQHF.

The chain links TRBV29-1 to TRBJ2-5; 7 bases align to TRBD1. The V gene's germline CDR1 is SQVTM and CDR2 ANQGSEA. The CDR3 sequence is 13 residues long. Losses at the gene ends were 4 bases for V and 4 bases for J; bases not matched to a gene: 6. The CDR3 here is CSVVRGRRETQYF. In nucleotides, the CDR3 is TGCAGCGTTGTTAGGGGGCGAAGAGAGACCCAGTACTTC.

There are a few counts of this clone. The chain carries TRBV28 and TRBJ2-4; perhaps D is TRBD1 or TRBD2 (5 bases each). Germline lookup yields CDR1 MDHEN and CDR2 SYDVKM. This CDR3 comprises 14 residues. Trimming took off 2 bases at V and 9 bases at J, with 14 bases between the two ends. CDR3 sequence reads: CASSLGTQRGIQYF. In DNA, the CDR3 is TGTGCCAGCAGTTTAGGGACCCAACGTGGCATTCAGTACTTC.

The chain uses TRBV9 and TRBJ2-5; D is possibly TRBD2 (5 bases). The ends were cut back, 4 bases at V and 2 bases at J, with 30 bases in the middle. The CDR3 loop spans 20 amino acids. Germline V gene lookup returns CDR1 SGDLS and CDR2 YYNGEE. CDR3 bases: TGTGCCAGCAGCCGCTCGGATGGGAGCGTGACGGGCCCCACACAAGAGACCCAGTACTTC. Protein product: CASSRSDGSVTGPTQETQYF.

This clone occurred a few times. The rearrangement uses TRBV29-1 and TRBJ2-1; 8 bases fit TRBD1. Germline V gives CDR1 SQVTM, CDR2 ANQGSEA. CDR3 length: 14 residues. Trimming took 7 bases from V and 7 from J; bases not matched to a gene: 12. CDR3 nucleotides: TGCAGCGGCCAGGGGGCTGGACGGGTGAATGAGCAGTTCTTC. Translated: CSGQGAGRVNEQFF.